This TCR beta chain was profiled in a study of OX40 agonist ivuxolimab in advanced cancers. For the study at large: Patients assigned to dose escalation were diagnosed with hepatocellular carcinoma, melanoma, renal cell or head and neck cancer. Three partial responders included one hepatocellular carcinoma patient and two cutaneous melanoma patients.

Some clones are missing from TCRdb's copy, which holds only in-frame ones; the method was immunoSEQ multiplex PCR. The sample lists around 92,000 clones; roughly 93% were seen once. The CDR3 is made up of 14 amino acids. Germline V CDR1 and CDR2: SGHNT, YYREEE (reference sequence). V lost 0 bases and J lost 3, with 7 bases in between. The sample in question was CD4+ or CD8+ T cells sorted from blood, obtained in a trial of the OX40 agonist ivuxolimab. The chain joins TRBV5-4 to TRBJ1-5; D is unclear. The receptor's source is an adult with an advanced solid tumor such as melanoma, head and neck, liver or kidney cancer. The CDR3 region has the DNA TGTGCCAGCAGCTTGGACAACGCCAATCAGCCCCAGCATTTT. Its protein is CASSLDNANQPQHF.